This T cell receptor (beta chain) is from a study of T-cell reconstitution after alpha-beta-depleted transplantation in children. General study points: Most T-cell counts and diversity one year after the transplant came from T cells that were newly produced. Expanded clones from the graft, numbering several hundred, reportedly supplied alpha-beta T cells about two months after transplant.

V was cut by 3 bases and J by 6 bases, with 15 bases left in between. Germline V lookup: CDR1 SGHKS, CDR2 YYEKEE (reference sequence). The CDR3 consists of 15 residues. This clonotype was recorded at least ten times. Its specificity is not known. Preparation of the TCRbeta library was carried out with unique molecular identifiers. TCRdb analysed the PCR reads with MiXCR anew, one entry per CDR3 protein. Of almost 500,000 distinct CDR3 sequences listed, approximately 10% are singletons. The gene calls are TRBV5-5 and TRBJ1-4, with a tentative D call TRBD1 (5 bases). This clonotype originated in a child under 10 years old with inherited bone marrow failure, due to receive a stem cell transplant. The material sequenced was PBMCs, taken before TCRalphabeta/CD19-depleted stem cell transplant. CDR3 sequence (DNA): TGTGCCAGCAGCTGGGGGTTCGGCACGGATGAAAAACTGTTTTTT. It yields the protein CASSWGFGTDEKLFF.